This T cell receptor beta chain was recovered during a study of beta chain features in type 1 diabetes. Looking at the study overall: Across the samples, 90 million to 120 million sorted cells were examined in total.

A few counts support this clone. The V end lost 2 bases, the J end lost 5 bases, and 15 bases lay between the germline ends. The CDR3 is 15 amino acids. CDR1 SEHNR and CDR2 FQNEAQ come from the germline V gene (reference sequence). Expressed TCRB transcripts were sequenced after all isolated RNA was converted to cDNA. The repertoire was sequenced with immunoSEQ multiplex PCR; TCRdb's copy has only in-frame clones and lacks some. The data contain around 500,000 clones, about 10% of them seen just once; the ten biggest clones take up approximately 0.05%. Donors underwent one heparinised blood draw, around 120 mL on average.

The source material was naive CD4+ T cells from blood. This chain links TRBV7-9 with TRBJ1-2, with a weak D call TRBD1 (6 bases). The sequence came from a woman younger than 35 in good health. The CDR3 DNA reads TGTGCCAGCAGCTTACTTATCAGGACAGCGTATGGCTACACCTTC. This gives the protein CASSLLIRTAYGYTF.